This T cell receptor beta chain was found in a study of PD-L1 blockade in urothelial cancer. Whole-study context: Reported median T cell count for blood samples was around 140,000. Overall study findings and caveats: Greater 3-week expansion of tumor-associated blood clones was recorded for durable-benefit patients.

Remarks on this clone: Antigen: not known.

Germline CDR1 is SGHRS and CDR2 is YFSETQ. The V gene lost 7 bases and the J gene lost 1 base, with 19 bases spanning the gap. The CDR3 covers 16 residues. TCRdb's copy holds only in-frame clones and misses some; the assay was immunoSEQ multiplex PCR. The table includes fewer than 40,000 clones, around 86% detected once. Sequencing used PBMCs, obtained around atezolizumab (anti-PD-L1) treatment. This sequence originates from a middle-aged man with urothelial cancer. This chain connects TRBV5-1 to TRBJ2-3, with no clear D. CDR3 region: CASDSGSVWGTDTQYF. In DNA form, the CDR3 reads TGCGCCAGCGACTCTGGCAGCGTTTGGGGCACAGATACGCAGTATTTT.